This passage covers 19 T cell receptor beta chains from one sample sequenced in a study of technical replicates of blood from several donors. Produced via immunoSEQ multiplex PCR; TCRdb's table is partial and in-frame only. The table has some 87,000 clones, 90% to 97% seen once; the top ten hold around 0.33%. The sample consisted of T cells isolated from PBMCs. Receptor source: a human donor in good health.

The rearrangement joins TRBV10-3 to TRBJ2-1; tentatively, D is TRBD2 (6 bases). The CDR3 covers 16 residues. V lost 1 base and J 4 bases, leaving 14 bases between the germline ends. CDR1 is ENHRY and CDR2 is SYGVKD in the germline V gene. In DNA form, the CDR3 reads TGTGCCATCAGTGAGTTTACCAAGCGGGCATACAATGAGCAGTTCTTC. Its translation is CAISEFTKRAYNEQFF.

The rearrangement joins TRBV10-3 to TRBJ2-3; the match to TRBD1 covers 7 bases. The ends lost 0 bases at V and 4 bases at J; junction bases unmatched: 4. The germline gives CDR1 ENHRY, CDR2 SYGVKD. The CDR3 is 15 residues long. The CDR3 DNA reads as TGTGCCATCAGTGAGTCAAGGGGGCAAGCAGATACGCAGTATTTT. Translation: CAISESRGQADTQYF.

The CDR3 loop reads CASSLYIRTGNTIYF. In DNA form, the CDR3 reads TGTGCCAGCAGTTTATACATTCGTACTGGAAACACCATATATTTT. The genes are TRBV28 and TRBJ1-3, with D hard to call. V lost 1 base and J 2 bases, leaving 9 bases between the germline ends. CDR1 and CDR2 (germline): MDHEN, SYDVKM. The CDR3 contains 15 residues. Looking up the rest from reference TRBV28 and TRBJ1-3 gives the full variable domain: DVKVTQSSRYLVKRTGEKVFLECVQDMDHENMFWYRQDPGLGLRLIYFSYDVKMKEKGDIPEGYSVSREKKERFSLILESASTNQTSMYLCASSLYIRTGNTIYFGEGSWLTVV.

The chain recombines TRBV2 with TRBJ2-7; D might be TRBD2 (6 bases). The CDR3 covers 16 residues. Trimming took off 7 bases at V and 2 bases at J, with 21 bases between the two ends. Germline CDR1 and CDR2: SNHLY and FYNNEI. CDR3 in amino acids: CASKGYREPSAYEQYF. CDR3 in DNA: TGTGCCAGCAAGGGGTACCGGGAGCCGTCGGCCTACGAGCAGTACTTC.

V gene TRBV7-3 combines with J gene TRBJ2-1; 7 bases match TRBD2. J lost 7 bases, V lost 5 bases, and 8 bases had no gene match. This CDR3 is 14 amino acids long. CDR1 SGHTA and CDR2 FQGTGA come from the germline V gene. The CDR3 DNA reads TGTGCCAGCAGCATAGCGGGCCTTGGGAATGAGCAGTTCTTC. Amino acids: CASSIAGLGNEQFF.

This clone was recorded only once. The chain employs TRBV28 and TRBJ1-2; 7 nucleotides line up with TRBD1. Germline V gene data show CDR1 as MDHEN and CDR2 as SYDVKM. After removal of 8 bases from V and 4 bases from J, the junction contained 7 bases not matched to a gene. The CDR3 extends over 13 amino acids. DNA for the CDR3: TGTGCCAGCTCGGGACAGACTATCTATGGCTACACCTTC. It specifies CASSGQTIYGYTF.

This clone was picked up one time. This chain connects TRBV30 to TRBJ2-2; 7 positions match TRBD2. The trim removed 0 bases at V and 6 bases at J, leaving 1 base unmatched. CDR1 is GTSNPN, CDR2 SVGIG, per germline (reference sequence). The CDR3 totals 13 residues. CDR3 amino acids: CAWSVRGAGELFF. The CDR3, as DNA: TGTGCCTGGAGTGTACGGGGGGCCGGGGAGCTGTTTTTT.

This clone was seen just once. The CDR3 DNA is TGTGCCAGCAGCTTTAGTAGGGGAAATGAGCAGTTCTTC. Translated: CASSFSRGNEQFF. V gene TRBV7-9 combines with J gene TRBJ2-1; D is possibly TRBD1 (5 bases). The CDR3 is made up of 13 amino acids. V was cut by 3 bases and J by 7 bases, with 10 bases left in between. CDR1 SEHNR and CDR2 FQNEAQ come from the germline V gene (reference sequence).

J is TRBJ1-1 and V is TRBV5-6, with TRBD1 identical over 8 bases. Trimming removed 5 bases from V and 1 base from J; junction bases left unmatched: 4. This CDR3 is 14 amino acids long. Germline V CDR1 and CDR2: SGHDT, YYEEEE. The CDR3 loop is CASRQGGTNTEAFF. CDR3 DNA: TGTGCCAGCAGACAGGGGGGCACGAACACTGAAGCTTTCTTT.

A single count supports this clone. The chain is built from TRBV7-6 and TRBJ2-3, with TRBD2 as a possible D gene (5 bases). V lost 5 bases and J 2 bases, leaving 14 bases between the germline ends. The CDR3 is 15 residues long. CDR1 and CDR2 from the germline V gene are SGHVS and FNYEAQ. The CDR3 nucleotides read TGTGCCAGCAGCCAAGGAGGCCCTTTCACAGATACGCAGTATTTT. This codes for CASSQGGPFTDTQYF.

The chain carries TRBV7-3 and TRBJ2-3; 8 positions agree with TRBD2. The CDR3 is 16 residues long. The V and J ends lost 0 bases and 4 bases, in that order; junction bases with no gene match: 6. Germline V gives CDR1 SGHTA, CDR2 FQGTGA. This CDR3 reads CASSLTDGTRPDTQYF. In nucleotides, the CDR3 is TGTGCCAGCAGCTTAACGGATGGGACTAGACCAGATACGCAGTATTTT.

The rearrangement links TRBV6-6 to TRBJ2-7; 9 nucleotides line up with TRBD1. The CDR3 consists of 14 residues. V gave up 6 bases and J gave up 4 bases; unmatched junction bases: 7. Germline lookup yields CDR1 MNHNY and CDR2 SVGAGI (reference sequence). CDR3 region: CASSPGTGMYEQYF. In DNA form, the CDR3 reads TGTGCCAGCAGCCCCGGGACAGGGATGTACGAGCAGTACTTC.

The CDR3 loop is CSAMTGASYEQYF. For the CDR3, the DNA is TGCAGCGCAATGACAGGGGCAAGCTACGAGCAGTACTTC. The chain carries TRBV29-1 and TRBJ2-7; TRBD1 matches at 8 bases. Germline assignment: CDR1 SQVTM and CDR2 ANQGSEA. The CDR3 runs 13 residues. The trim removed 7 bases at V and 3 bases at J, leaving 8 bases unmatched.

The chain links TRBV7-2 to TRBJ2-1, with 12 positions matching TRBD2. Germline-derived CDR1 and CDR2 are SGHTA and FQGNSA. CDR3 length: 16 amino acids. J lost 7 bases, V lost 6 bases, and 10 bases had no gene match. For the CDR3, the DNA is TGTGCCAGCAGATCCCAGCTAGCGGGAGGGCTTAATGAGCAGTTCTTC. Translation gives CASRSQLAGGLNEQFF.

The CDR3 reads CASSLGGTGFQETQYF. Written as DNA, the CDR3 is TGCGCCAGCAGCTTGGGAGGGACTGGATTCCAAGAGACCCAGTACTTC. The rearrangement uses TRBV5-1 and TRBJ2-5; weak D call: TRBD2 (6 bases). This CDR3 region has 16 residues. V dropped 0 bases and J dropped 1 base, with 13 bases sitting between them. The germline gives CDR1 SGHRS, CDR2 YFSETQ.

The CDR3 here is CASSPRTSGAAYNEQFF. The CDR3 coding sequence is TGCGCCAGCAGCCCTCGGACTAGCGGGGCTGCCTACAATGAGCAGTTCTTC. V usage is TRBV4-1 and J usage is TRBJ2-1; TRBD2 matches 12 bases. This CDR3 has 17 residues. The germline gives CDR1 MGHRA, CDR2 YSYEKL. V dropped 4 bases and J dropped 2; count of bases not matched to a gene: 6.

The chain links TRBV27 to TRBJ2-2; 8 bases match TRBD1. Germline loops: CDR1 MNHEY, CDR2 SMNVEV (reference sequence). V was clipped by 0 bases and J by 2 bases; unmatched bases: 5. This CDR3 contains 17 residues. DNA for the CDR3: TGTGCCAGCAGTTTATCGGACAGGGAGGTTAACACCGGGGAGCTGTTTTTT. Translation gives CASSLSDREVNTGELFF.

The J gene is TRBJ2-7, the V gene TRBV11-2, with D perhaps matching TRBD1 (5 bases). This CDR3 has 16 amino acids. Germline loops: CDR1 SGHAT, CDR2 FQNNGV. Trimming pared 0 bases from V and 3 bases from J, leaving 15 bases between. DNA of the CDR3: TGTGCCAGCAGCTTAGATTTAGGGGCTAATTTCTACGAGCAGTACTTC. Its protein product is CASSLDLGANFYEQYF.

Written as DNA, the CDR3 is TGTGCCAGCAGCGTAGGGGGGCTAGGCTACACCTTC. Translation: CASSVGGLGYTF. This rearrangement joins TRBV9 to TRBJ1-2, with a tentative D call TRBD1 (6 bases). This CDR3 contains 12 residues. The germline V gene has CDR1 SGDLS and CDR2 YYNGEE. The V end lost 0 bases, the J end lost 8 bases, and 8 bases lay between the germline ends. Full variable domain (outside the CDR3, taken from reference TRBV9 and TRBJ1-2): DSGVTQTPKHLITATGQRVTLRCSPRSGDLSVYWYQQSLDQGLQFLIQYYNGEERAKGNILERFSAQQFPDLHSELNLSSLELGDSALYFCASSVGGLGYTFGSGTRLTVV.